This TCR beta chain was sequenced in a study of metastatic and nonmetastatic thyroid tumors. TCRdb re-called the PCR reads with MiXCR. The sample consists of 35,000 or so clones, roughly a sixth of them appearing once. Comment on this clone: This may be a read error, as it is one base from a much larger clone.

Germline values: CDR1 SGHRS, CDR2 YFSETQ. The V and J ends lost 0 bases and 4 bases respectively, with 16 bases between them. The CDR3 consists of 16 residues. Patients underwent thyroid surgery, and none had received any treatment before it. This TCR derives from a male donor with papillary thyroid cancer or a benign thyroid nodule (not recorded which). Some clones in this sample may be carry-over from other donors' samples. The sequenced sample consisted of blood. The gene calls are TRBV5-1 and TRBJ2-5; tentative D call: TRBD2 (6 bases). The CDR3 loop is CASSLEEGLVGETQYF. DNA of the CDR3: TGCGCCAGCAGCTTGGAGGAGGGGTTGGTGGGAGAGACCCAGTACTTC.